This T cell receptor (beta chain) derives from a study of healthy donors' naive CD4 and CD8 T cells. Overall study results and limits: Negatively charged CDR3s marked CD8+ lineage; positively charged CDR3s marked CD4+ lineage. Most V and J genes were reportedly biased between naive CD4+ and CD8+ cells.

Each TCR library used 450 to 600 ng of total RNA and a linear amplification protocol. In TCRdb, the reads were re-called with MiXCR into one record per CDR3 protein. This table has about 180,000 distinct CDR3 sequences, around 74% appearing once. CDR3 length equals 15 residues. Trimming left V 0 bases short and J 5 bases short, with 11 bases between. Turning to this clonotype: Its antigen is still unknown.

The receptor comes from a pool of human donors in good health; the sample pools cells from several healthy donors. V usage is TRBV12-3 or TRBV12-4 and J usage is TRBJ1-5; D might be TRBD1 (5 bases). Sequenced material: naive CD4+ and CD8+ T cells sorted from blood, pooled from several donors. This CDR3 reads CASSLAMAGYQPQHF. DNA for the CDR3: TGTGCCAGCAGTTTAGCGATGGCAGGGTATCAGCCCCAGCATTTT.